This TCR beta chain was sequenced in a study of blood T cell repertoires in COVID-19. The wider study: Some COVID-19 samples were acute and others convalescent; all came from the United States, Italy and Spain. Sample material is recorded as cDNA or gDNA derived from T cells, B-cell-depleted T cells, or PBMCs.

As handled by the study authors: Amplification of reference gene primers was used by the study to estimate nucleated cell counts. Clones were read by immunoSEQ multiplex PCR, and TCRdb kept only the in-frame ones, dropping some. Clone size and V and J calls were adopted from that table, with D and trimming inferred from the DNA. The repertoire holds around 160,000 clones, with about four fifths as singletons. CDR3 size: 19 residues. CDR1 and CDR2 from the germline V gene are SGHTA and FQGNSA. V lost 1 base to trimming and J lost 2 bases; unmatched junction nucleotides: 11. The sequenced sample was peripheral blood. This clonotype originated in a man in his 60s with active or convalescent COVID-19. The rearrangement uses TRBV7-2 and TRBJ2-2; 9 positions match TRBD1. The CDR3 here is CASSLGQGVWTPNTGELFF. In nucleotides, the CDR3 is TGTGCCAGCAGCTTAGGACAGGGGGTATGGACGCCCAACACCGGGGAGCTGTTTTTT.